Below are 27 T cell receptor beta chains sequenced from a single sample in a study of cytomegalovirus exposure and HLA in healthy donors. PCR involved 60 Vbeta and 13 Jbeta primers. Clones were sequenced by immunoSEQ multiplex PCR, and TCRdb holds only the in-frame ones, with some missing. The table has about 160,000 clones, around 77% seen once. Specimen: PBMCs. These TCRs come from a man between 60 and 75 years old in good health and CMV-seronegative.

The CDR3 protein is CAISAGSGENEQFF. Here the CDR3 DNA reads TGTGCCATCAGTGCGGGGAGCGGGGAAAATGAGCAGTTCTTC. This chain links TRBV10-3 with TRBJ2-1, with TRBD2 matching 7 bases. V shed 4 bases, J shed 7 bases, and the junction held 7 bases outside the gene matches. Germline V gene sequence: CDR1 ENHRY, CDR2 SYGVKD. The CDR3 has 14 residues.

The rearrangement joins TRBV5-8 to TRBJ1-2; maybe TRBD1 (5 bases). This CDR3 has 15 residues. Germline-derived CDR1 and CDR2 are SGHTS and YDEGEE. V lost 1 base and J 2 bases, leaving 12 bases between the germline ends. CDR3 coding DNA: TGTGCCAGCAGCTTGCAGGGCCTATCAAACTATGGCTACACCTTC. Protein: CASSLQGLSNYGYTF. Filled out from reference TRBV5-8 and TRBJ1-2, the complete variable domain reads EAGVTQSPTHLIKTRGQQATLRCSPISGHTSVYWYQQALGLGLQFLLWYDEGEERNRGNFPPRFSGRQFPNYSSELNVNALELEDSALYLCASSLQGLSNYGYTFGSGTRLTVV.

The V gene is TRBV5-1, the J gene TRBJ1-1; 8 bases match TRBD1. Germline values: CDR1 SGHRS, CDR2 YFSETQ. The ends lost 0 bases at V and 3 bases at J; junction bases unmatched: 10. This CDR3 comprises 17 residues. The CDR3 protein is CASSLAAGGARDTEAFF. The CDR3 nucleotides are TGCGCCAGCAGCTTGGCGGCAGGGGGCGCGAGGGACACTGAAGCTTTCTTT.

This chain links TRBV19 with TRBJ1-5; perhaps TRBD1 as D (6 bases). Trimming took off 6 bases at V and 3 bases at J, with 15 bases between the two ends. Germline V gene sequence: CDR1 LNHDA, CDR2 SQIVND (reference sequence). The CDR3 is made up of 15 amino acids. The CDR3 DNA sequence: TGTGCCAGTAGGGGCAGGGGCTACCTCAATCAGCCCCAGCATTTT. It translates to CASRGRGYLNQPQHF.

V and J are TRBV30 and TRBJ2-1; 8 bases are shared with TRBD1. The V gene's germline CDR1 is GTSNPN and CDR2 SVGIG (reference sequence). The V gene end was trimmed by 4 bases and the J gene end by 0 bases; junction bases not matched to a gene: 2. CDR3 length equals 14 residues. The CDR3: CAWNRGSSYNEQFF. CDR3 DNA: TGTGCCTGGAACAGGGGGAGCTCCTACAATGAGCAGTTCTTC.

The chain joins TRBV10-2 to TRBJ2-7; the match to TRBD1 covers 12 bases. The V segment lost 4 bases and the J segment 3 bases; nucleotides outside the gene matches: 7. The germline V gene has CDR1 WSHSY and CDR2 SAAADI. CDR3 length equals 16 residues. The CDR3 sequence is CASSGGTGGEGYEQYF. The CDR3 nucleotides read TGCGCCAGCAGTGGAGGGACAGGGGGCGAGGGCTACGAGCAGTACTTC.

A single count supports this clone. The chain couples TRBV28 to TRBJ2-7; 7 bases map to TRBD1. Germline V gene data show CDR1 as MDHEN and CDR2 as SYDVKM. V gave up 8 bases and J gave up 1 base; unmatched junction bases: 8. The CDR3 spans 14 residues. The CDR3 loop is CASRGRGSSYEQYF. In DNA form, the CDR3 reads TGTGCCAGCCGCGGCAGGGGGTCGTCCTACGAGCAGTACTTC.

The chain employs TRBV7-9 and TRBJ2-5; 8 positions match TRBD1. V gave up 4 bases and J gave up 5 bases; unmatched junction bases: 6. Germline lookup yields CDR1 SEHNR and CDR2 FQNEAQ (reference sequence). This CDR3 contains 14 residues. CDR3 nucleotides: TGTGCCAGCAGCTCCCTCAGGGGGCACGAGACCCAGTACTTC. Amino acids: CASSSLRGHETQYF.

The V call is TRBV10-3, the J call TRBJ2-3; 10 bases agree with TRBD2. J was trimmed by 4 bases and V by 6 bases; bases with no gene match: 13. CDR1 and CDR2 (germline): ENHRY, SYGVKD. The CDR3 contains 17 residues. This CDR3 is CAISETPSGRVADTQYF. CDR3 bases: TGTGCCATCAGCGAGACCCCAAGCGGGAGGGTGGCAGATACGCAGTATTTT.

This clone has a single count. The chain couples TRBV7-2 to TRBJ2-3; possibly TRBD1 for D (5 bases). The V gene lost 1 base and the J gene lost 0 bases, with 8 bases spanning the gap. The V gene's germline CDR1 is SGHTA and CDR2 FQGNSA. This CDR3 has 15 amino acids. CDR3 bases: TGTGCCAGCAGCTTAGGTCAGGGTAGCACAGATACGCAGTATTTT. Its translation is CASSLGQGSTDTQYF. The full variable domain, with the rest looked up from reference TRBV7-2 and TRBJ2-3, is GAGVSQSPSNKVTEKGKDVELRCDPISGHTALYWYRQSLGQGLEFLIYFQGNSAPDKSGLPSDRFSAERTGGSVSTLTIQRTQQEDSAVYLCASSLGQGSTDTQYFGPGTRLTVL.

The chain recombines TRBV6-5 with TRBJ1-3; D is undetermined. CDR3 size: 13 residues. V was shortened by 6 bases and J by 1 base, with 7 bases between the two germline ends. CDR1 is MNHEY, CDR2 SVGAGI, per germline. The CDR3 sequence: CASSLTSGNTIYF. For the CDR3, the DNA is TGTGCCAGCAGCCTTACTTCTGGAAACACCATATATTTT.

V is TRBV11-3 and J is TRBJ2-1; 7 nucleotides align to TRBD1. The junction had 20 bases not matched to a gene; V was cut back by 5 bases and J by 7 bases. The CDR3 loop spans 18 amino acids. CDR1 and CDR2 (germline): SGHNT, YENEEA. The CDR3, as DNA: TGTGCCAGCAGCGAGAGAACCGGACAGGACTCACCGTTAAATGAGCAGTTCTTC. This translates into CASSERTGQDSPLNEQFF. The whole variable domain, filled in from reference TRBV11-3 and TRBJ2-1, reads EAGVVQSPRYKIIEKKQPVAFWCNPISGHNTLYWYLQNLGQGPELLIRYENEEAVDDSQLPKDRFSAERLKGVDSTLKIQPAELGDSAVYLCASSERTGQDSPLNEQFFGPGTRLTVL.

The gene calls are TRBV7-9 and TRBJ2-4, with D possibly being TRBD1 (5 bases). V dropped 1 base and J dropped 7 bases, with 14 bases sitting between them. CDR1 is SEHNR, CDR2 FQNEAQ, per germline (reference sequence). The CDR3 extends over 15 amino acids. Here the CDR3 DNA reads TGTGCCAGCAGCTTAGACTCAGGGTTCGGTAACATTCAGTACTTC. It encodes CASSLDSGFGNIQYF.

The chain has TRBV7-8 and TRBJ1-5; unclear D gene. Looked up from germline, CDR1 is SGHVS and CDR2 is FQNEAQ. The germline V and J ends were trimmed by 1 base and 0 bases, with 10 bases remaining between them. This CDR3 is built from 16 residues. The CDR3 nucleotides are TGTGCCAGCAGCTTAGGCCCCGGGATTAGCAATCAGCCCCAGCATTTT. Amino acid sequence: CASSLGPGISNQPQHF.

Comment on this clone: Other DNA sequences in this sample translate to the same CDR3. The chain uses TRBV5-1 and TRBJ2-3; possibly TRBD2 for D (6 bases). The length of the CDR3 is 15 residues. The germline V gene encodes CDR1 SGHRS and CDR2 YFSETQ. V was trimmed by 0 bases and J by 0 bases, leaving 8 bases between them. The CDR3 DNA reads as TGCGCCAGCAGCTTGGCGGGGACTAGCACAGATACGCAGTATTTT. Residues: CASSLAGTSTDTQYF. Full variable domain (missing parts from reference TRBV5-1 and TRBJ2-3): KAGVTQTPRYLIKTRGQQVTLSCSPISGHRSVSWYQQTPGQGLQFLFEYFSETQRNKGNFPGRFSGRQFSNSRSEMNVSTLELGDSALYLCASSLAGTSTDTQYFGPGTRLTVL.

The chain employs TRBV5-1 and TRBJ1-2; 10 positions match TRBD1. This CDR3 contains 15 residues. Germline trimming cut 4 bases from V and 2 bases from J; bases unmatched to any gene: 5. From germline, CDR1 is SGHRS and CDR2 YFSETQ. The CDR3 coding sequence is TGCGCCAGCAGCCAGACAGGGGGCGGGAACTATGGCTACACCTTC. Residues: CASSQTGGGNYGYTF.

V usage is TRBV7-9 and J usage is TRBJ2-2; 8 nucleotides align to TRBD2. This CDR3 has 15 residues. Germline V CDR1 and CDR2: SEHNR, FQNEAQ (reference sequence). Unmatched junction bases numbered 7, after V lost 5 bases and J lost 5 bases. CDR3 nucleotide sequence: TGTGCCAGCAGCCCCGGAAGCGGGAGTACCGGGGAGCTGTTTTTT. Amino acid sequence: CASSPGSGSTGELFF.

The V gene is TRBV7-9, the J gene TRBJ2-5; D may be TRBD2 (6 bases). The V end was cut by 5 bases, the J end by 2 bases, with 9 bases between. The CDR3 has 13 residues. Germline V lookup: CDR1 SEHNR, CDR2 FQNEAQ (reference sequence). The CDR3 nucleotides read TGTGCCAGCAGCGTGACTAGACAAGAGACCCAGTACTTC. Translation gives CASSVTRQETQYF.

This clone was seen only a few times. The chain couples TRBV19 to TRBJ1-1; 8 bases are a match to TRBD1. V dropped 6 bases and J dropped 5; count of bases not matched to a gene: 5. This CDR3 has 13 amino acids. Germline V lookup: CDR1 LNHDA, CDR2 SQIVND (reference sequence). The CDR3 region is CASSRTGTTEAFF. The CDR3 DNA sequence: TGTGCCAGTAGCCGGACAGGGACAACTGAAGCTTTCTTT.

The CDR3 region has the DNA TGTGCCACCAATCGCGGGGGTAGCACAGATACGCAGTATTTT. The encoded protein is CATNRGGSTDTQYF. The chain uses TRBV15 and TRBJ2-3; 7 bases align to TRBD2. The CDR3 has 14 amino acids. The J segment lost 0 bases and the V segment lost 7 bases, leaving 4 bases of the junction unmatched. CDR1 and CDR2 (germline): LNHNV, YYDKDF (reference sequence).

The rearrangement joins TRBV6-1 to TRBJ1-6; D is uncertain. This CDR3 comprises 12 residues. V lost 4 bases, J lost 7 bases, and 5 bases lay in between. The germline V gene encodes CDR1 MNHNS and CDR2 SASEGT. In DNA, the CDR3 is TGTGCCAGCAGTGCTCTAAATTCACCCCTCCACTTT. It is translated as CASSALNSPLHF.

The chain combines TRBV7-2 with TRBJ2-7; D remains unclear. The CDR3 runs 11 residues. The ends were cut back, 4 bases at V and 3 bases at J, with 4 bases in the middle. The germline gives CDR1 SGHTA, CDR2 FQGNSA. This chain's CDR3 is CASSSIYEQYF. DNA of the CDR3: TGTGCCAGCAGCTCAATCTACGAGCAGTACTTC.

V usage is TRBV7-9 and J usage is TRBJ1-1; D gene unclear. This CDR3 contains 13 residues. The germline gives CDR1 SEHNR, CDR2 FQNEAQ (reference sequence). V dropped 5 bases and J dropped 4 bases, with 11 bases sitting between them. DNA for the CDR3: TGTGCCAGCAGCCCCGGGGAAGGCACTGAAGCTTTCTTT. Its protein product is CASSPGEGTEAFF.

V and J are TRBV9 and TRBJ2-3; D is possibly TRBD2 (6 bases). V was shortened by 4 bases and J by 1 base, with 25 bases between the two germline ends. Germline V gene lookup returns CDR1 SGDLS and CDR2 YYNGEE. The CDR3 runs to 19 residues. CDR3 loop: CASSPPPRDSDSRTDTQYF. The CDR3 DNA sequence: TGTGCCAGCAGCCCTCCCCCCCGGGACTCGGACTCCCGCACAGATACGCAGTATTTT.

The rearrangement joins TRBV2 to TRBJ1-5; D is unclear. The V and J ends lost 8 bases and 7 bases respectively, with 12 bases between them. The CDR3 runs to 12 residues. In germline, CDR1 is SNHLY, CDR2 FYNNEI. The chain's CDR3 is CASSGPFQPQHF. The CDR3 nucleotides read TGTGCCAGCTCGGGTCCCTTCCAGCCCCAGCATTTT.

About this clone itself: The same CDR3 can be traced to other DNA sequences in this sample. This rearrangement joins TRBV4-3 to TRBJ2-2; TRBD1 matches at 7 bases. V was pared by 2 bases and J by 5 bases, with 8 bases of the junction left unmatched. This CDR3 is 16 amino acids long. Germline V lookup: CDR1 LGHNA, CDR2 YSLEER. CDR3 protein: CASSQPPGTDTGELFF. CDR3 DNA: TGCGCCAGCAGCCAACCCCCCGGGACAGATACCGGGGAGCTGTTTTTT.

This chain uses TRBV10-3 with TRBJ2-1; D possibly corresponds to TRBD1 (6 bases). This CDR3 is built from 14 residues. Germline V gene sequence: CDR1 ENHRY, CDR2 SYGVKD. V lost 5 bases and J lost 3, with 11 bases in between. Here the CDR3 reads CAISRDTNYNEQFF. As DNA, the CDR3 is TGTGCCATCAGTAGGGACACGAACTACAATGAGCAGTTCTTC.